The entry below gives a single TCR beta chain sequence along with its context. The antigen it recognizes is unknown. The input lacks base qualities; no much larger clone sits a single base away. Trimmed from V: 6 bases; trimmed from J: 0 bases; junction bases lacking a gene match: 11. For CDR1 and CDR2, the germline V gene (reference sequence) lists MNHEY and SMNVEV. The CDR3, from cysteine to phenylalanine, totals 18 residues. The kept DNA is CDR3 alone, 54 bases in frame from the first base. The sample originates from a study of blood T cell repertoires in COVID-19 (TCRdb year 2020). Notes on the research overall: The collaborator samples originated in the United States, Italy and Spain and spanned the acute and convalescent phases of COVID-19. The prospective study material was composed of cDNA or gDNA derived from T cells, B-cell-depleted T cells, or PBMCs. The dataset comprised deeply sampled blood TCRbeta repertoires from subjects exposed to, actively infected with, or recovered from COVID-19. A freely available public database, intended as a resource for researchers studying the immune response to SARS-CoV-2, is where the repertoires were released. The samples were drawn from the first 160 participants of the ongoing ImmuneRACE study and from some 1,300 subjects provided by 6 global collaborators. The sample metadata nearly always contained a de-identified subject ID, COVID-19 status, age in years and sex. Where available, HLA class I and class II types were taken from metadata supplied by the sample provider and were not determined by assay-based typing. The paper as a whole reports these results and caveats: Clinical and demographic metadata were provided uncurated, with the amount varying by source and participant.

TCRbeta CDR3 regions were amplified from genomic DNA using the immunoSEQ Assay, a bias-controlled multiplex PCR. The paper's processing steps were these. The number of nucleated cells in each sample was estimated by amplification of reference gene primers within the assay. Sequence reads were collapsed and filtered to measure the absolute abundance of every unique TCRbeta CDR3 rearrangement. For each sample, productive Simpson clonality was calculated as the square root of Simpson's diversity index across productive rearrangements. Entries here come from immuneACCESS through TCRdb and include only in-frame sequences with V and J called. Some clones fail to appear in such tables; in the studies checked, an unresolved V gene covers under half of the shortfall, and the cause of the remainder is unknown. V, J and clone size were drawn from that table, and D and trimming were deduced from the DNA. The sample table contains roughly 120,000 clones; only one count was recorded for just under 85% of them. The ten most abundant clones make up approximately 7.6% of the sample.

The collaborating institutions used their own protocols to collect whole blood in K2EDTA tubes. For TCRbeta analysis, collaborator samples were shipped as frozen whole blood, as isolated PBMCs, or as DNA extracted from either sample type. The V and J genes are TRBV27 and TRBJ2-1; 10 middle bases align to TRBD1. Source material: peripheral blood. The sequence came from a man between 65 and 80 years old with active or convalescent COVID-19. The CDR3 sequence is CASRETGGVLGSYNEQFF. The DNA sequence is as follows: TGTGCCAGCAGGGAGACAGGGGGCGTTCTGGGCTCCTACAATGAGCAGTTCTTC.